The 29 T cell receptor beta chains below all came from one sample that was sequenced in a study of shared clonotypes between healthy human individuals. Naive CD8 cells were CD45RO-negative, positively selected for CCR7, excluding terminally differentiated effector memory CD45RA+ cells. Assay: immunoSEQ multiplex PCR; the TCRdb copy retains only in-frame clones and omits some. The sample has roughly 2 million clones, about 95% seen once. The sequenced sample was naive CD8+ T cells sorted from blood. The source is a man younger than 35 in good health.

The V and J genes are TRBV6-6 and TRBJ2-1; possibly TRBD2 for D (6 bases). The V end lost 1 base, the J end lost 8 bases, and 15 bases lay between the germline ends. The CDR3 extends over 15 amino acids. Germline V gene sequence: CDR1 MNHNY, CDR2 SVGAGI (reference sequence). The CDR3 region is CASSYWGSTGDEQFF. In nucleotides, the CDR3 is TGTGCCAGCAGTTACTGGGGATCTACGGGGGATGAGCAGTTCTTC.

The chain links TRBV14 to TRBJ1-2; no firm D call. From germline, CDR1 is SGHDN and CDR2 FVKESK. Trimming cost V 0 bases and J 6 bases, with 20 bases left between them. The length of the CDR3 is 17 residues. CDR3 loop: CASSQDAKHWGINGYTF. The CDR3 DNA reads as TGTGCCAGCAGCCAAGACGCAAAGCATTGGGGAATCAATGGCTACACCTTC.

The J gene is TRBJ2-7, the V gene TRBV11-2, with 9 bases that match TRBD2. Germline V lookup: CDR1 SGHAT, CDR2 FQNNGV. V was clipped by 1 base and J by 7 bases; unmatched bases: 20. This CDR3 spans 19 amino acids. CDR3 loop: CASSLAPYPTSGADGEQYF. The CDR3 DNA reads as TGTGCCAGCAGCTTAGCCCCCTACCCGACTAGCGGAGCGGATGGTGAGCAGTACTTC.

V gene TRBV11-2 combines with J gene TRBJ1-2; no reliable D call. In germline, CDR1 is SGHAT, CDR2 FQNNGV. Trimming shortened V by 0 bases and J by 5 bases, and 13 bases separated the two germline ends. There are 15 residues in the CDR3. The CDR3 here is CASSLDRTDFYGYTF. In nucleotides, the CDR3 is TGTGCCAGCAGCTTAGATCGGACTGACTTTTATGGCTACACCTTC.

The chain combines TRBV4-3 with TRBJ2-1; a possible D gene is TRBD1 (6 bases). The V end lost 0 bases, the J end lost 8 bases, and 23 bases lay between the germline ends. The CDR3 spans 18 residues. In germline, CDR1 is LGHNA, CDR2 YSLEER. The CDR3 here is CASSQEITGSTLEDEQFF. The CDR3 nucleotides read TGCGCCAGCAGCCAAGAAATAACAGGGTCAACCCTGGAAGATGAGCAGTTCTTC.

This chain connects TRBV7-9 to TRBJ2-1, with a tentative D call TRBD2 (7 bases). Germline lookup yields CDR1 SEHNR and CDR2 FQNEAQ (reference sequence). The CDR3 is 15 amino acids. V was shortened by 5 bases and J by 3 bases, with 14 bases between the two germline ends. For the CDR3, the DNA is TGTGCCAGCAGCAAAGGGGGGGAATTCTACAATGAGCAGTTCTTC. Protein product: CASSKGGEFYNEQFF. Using reference TRBV7-9 and TRBJ2-1 for the parts outside the CDR3, the full variable domain is DTGVSQNPRHKITKRGQNVTFRCDPISEHNRLYWYRQTLGQGPEFLTYFQNEAQLEKSRLLSDRFSAERPKGSFSTLEIQRTEQGDSAMYLCASSKGGEFYNEQFFGPGTRLTVL.

This chain connects TRBV27 to TRBJ1-5, with a possible D match to TRBD1 (6 bases). In germline, CDR1 is MNHEY, CDR2 SMNVEV (reference sequence). The length of the CDR3 is 15 residues. V shed 7 bases and J shed 1 base, with 14 bases lying between them. The CDR3 loop reads CASTPGHRSNQPQHF. The DNA of the CDR3 is TGTGCCAGCACTCCGGGACACAGAAGCAATCAGCCCCAGCATTTT.

V gene TRBV30 combines with J gene TRBJ2-5; possibly TRBD2 for D (5 bases). V lost 0 bases and J lost 3, with 11 bases in between. The CDR3 totals 14 residues. CDR1 GTSNPN and CDR2 SVGIG come from the germline V gene (reference sequence). The CDR3 reads CAWSVALEEETQYF. CDR3 nucleotide sequence: TGTGCCTGGAGTGTTGCACTAGAAGAAGAGACCCAGTACTTC.

V is TRBV4-1 and J is TRBJ2-1; TRBD2 agrees at 7 bases. V trimming: 1 base; J trimming: 3 bases; junction bases outside the gene matches: 9. CDR1 and CDR2 (germline): MGHRA, YSYEKL. This CDR3 has 17 residues. As DNA, the CDR3 is TGCGCCAGCAGCCAAGGCCGGGCTAGCGGACTCTACAATGAGCAGTTCTTC. It is translated as CASSQGRASGLYNEQFF.

The gene calls are TRBV30 and TRBJ1-6; D gene uncertain. The germline V gene has CDR1 GTSNPN and CDR2 SVGIG (reference sequence). The CDR3 is 16 amino acids. V gave up 0 bases and J gave up 6 bases, with 15 bases separating them. CDR3 bases: TGTGCCTGGAGTGTGGACTCAACTTTGCTTAATTCACCCCTCCACTTT. This translates into CAWSVDSTLLNSPLHF.

The chain combines TRBV27 with TRBJ2-3; no definite D call. V lost 0 bases to trimming and J lost 5 bases, with 9 bases between them. This CDR3 has 14 amino acids. From germline, CDR1 is MNHEY and CDR2 SMNVEV (reference sequence). For the CDR3, the DNA is TGTGCCAGCAGTTTATCCGCCTTGGGAGATACGCAGTATTTT. Protein product: CASSLSALGDTQYF.

The chain has TRBV28 and TRBJ2-3; a possible D gene is TRBD2 (5 bases). CDR3 length: 16 amino acids. The germline V gene encodes CDR1 MDHEN and CDR2 SYDVKM. Trimming left V 4 bases short and J 2 bases short, with 16 bases between. The CDR3 loop is CASSSALRRNTDTQYF. The CDR3 bases are TGTGCCAGCAGTTCGGCGCTGCGGAGGAACACAGATACGCAGTATTTT.

This clone was observed a handful of times. The rearrangement joins TRBV4-3 to TRBJ2-7, with 10 bases fitting TRBD2. CDR3 length equals 15 residues. V was clipped by 4 bases and J by 1 base; unmatched bases: 4. Germline CDR1 reads LGHNA; CDR2 reads YSLEER. The CDR3 is CASSPGLAVSYEQYF. The CDR3 DNA is TGCGCCAGCAGCCCCGGACTAGCGGTTTCCTACGAGCAGTACTTC.

The chain couples TRBV9 to TRBJ1-6, with D maybe TRBD1 (5 bases). The ends were cut back, 0 bases at V and 8 bases at J, with 12 bases in the middle. Germline V gene sequence: CDR1 SGDLS, CDR2 YYNGEE. The CDR3 is made up of 15 amino acids. CDR3 coding DNA: TGTGCCAGCAGCGTAGCGGGGGTAGCGGATTCACCCCTCCACTTT. It codes for CASSVAGVADSPLHF.

This clone was observed once. The CDR3, as DNA: TGTGCCAGCAGTTACTTCGGAGTTTCGTCCGGGGAGCTGTTTTTT. Protein: CASSYFGVSSGELFF. The chain combines TRBV6-5 with TRBJ2-2; the D is unclear. Germline values: CDR1 MNHEY, CDR2 SVGAGI. Trimming removed 1 base at V and 6 bases at J, with 12 bases between. The CDR3 totals 15 residues.

The chain links TRBV27 to TRBJ2-7; D unresolved. With 3 bases removed from V and 1 base from J, the gap between germline ends came to 13 bases. Germline V gives CDR1 MNHEY, CDR2 SMNVEV (reference sequence). The CDR3 has 15 residues. CDR3 in amino acids: CASSFSGDQSYEQYF. The CDR3 coding sequence is TGTGCCAGCAGTTTTTCTGGCGACCAGTCCTACGAGCAGTACTTC.

A word on this clone: Other DNA sequences of this sample code for an identical CDR3. The CDR3 sequence: CASSPGAGETQYF. The CDR3 DNA reads TGTGCCAGCAGCCCGGGGGCGGGAGAGACCCAGTACTTC. V usage is TRBV28 and J usage is TRBJ2-5; D could derive from TRBD1 or TRBD2 (6 bases each). Looked up from germline, CDR1 is MDHEN and CDR2 is SYDVKM. The length of the CDR3 is 13 residues. V dropped 6 bases and J dropped 4 bases, with 12 bases sitting between them.

Regarding this clone: The same CDR3 arises from other DNA sequences in this sample as well. This chain joins TRBV7-9 and TRBJ2-5, with D perhaps TRBD2 (5 bases). The CDR3 runs 13 residues. V was shortened by 1 base and J by 4 bases, with 7 bases between the two germline ends. Germline V gene lookup returns CDR1 SEHNR and CDR2 FQNEAQ (reference sequence). As DNA, the CDR3 is TGTGCCAGCAGCTTAGTAAGCGGAGAGACCCAGTACTTC. Amino acids: CASSLVSGETQYF.

The V and J genes are TRBV7-6 and TRBJ2-2; the D is unclear. V lost 1 base and J 1 base, leaving 7 bases between the germline ends. There are 15 residues in the CDR3. The germline V gene encodes CDR1 SGHVS and CDR2 FNYEAQ. DNA for the CDR3: TGTGCCAGCAGCTTAGGTTTCGGGAACACCGGGGAGCTGTTTTTT. Protein product: CASSLGFGNTGELFF.

The chain has TRBV11-1 and TRBJ2-4, with a possible D match to TRBD2 (6 bases). V lost 1 base and J lost 5, with 15 bases in between. CDR3 length: 16 amino acids. In germline, CDR1 is SGHAT, CDR2 FQDESV (reference sequence). The CDR3 protein is CASSLVRGGSQNIQYF. CDR3 DNA sequence: TGTGCCAGCAGCTTAGTTCGTGGGGGGAGCCAAAACATTCAGTACTTC.

This clone is a singleton in its sample. CDR3 region: CASSLKSGQRVYEQYF. The CDR3 DNA follows: TGTGCCAGCAGCTTAAAATCGGGACAGAGAGTCTACGAGCAGTACTTC. The chain joins TRBV5-6 to TRBJ2-7; the match to TRBD1 covers 7 bases. CDR3 length: 16 residues. From germline, CDR1 is SGHDT and CDR2 YYEEEE. The trim removed 2 bases at V and 3 bases at J, leaving 11 bases unmatched.

This sequence joins TRBV7-8 and TRBJ2-2; D unresolved. V lost 7 bases, J lost 7 bases, and 16 bases lay in between. The CDR3 is 14 residues long. The germline gives CDR1 SGHVS, CDR2 FQNEAQ. CDR3 sequence reads: CASNSEGSSGELFF. The CDR3 region has the DNA TGTGCCAGCAACAGTGAAGGCAGTAGCGGGGAGCTGTTTTTT.

This chain connects TRBV11-2 to TRBJ2-7; D not certain. Trimming removed 1 base at V and 2 bases at J, with 15 bases between. The CDR3 is made up of 16 amino acids. Germline CDR1 reads SGHAT; CDR2 reads FQNNGV. Here the CDR3 reads CASSLVPLHQAYEQYF. CDR3 DNA sequence: TGTGCCAGCAGCTTAGTCCCCTTACACCAGGCCTACGAGCAGTACTTC.

With respect to this clone: The sample carries other DNA sequences with the same CDR3. The rearrangement uses TRBV4-1 and TRBJ2-3; D is undetermined. The CDR3 has 14 amino acids. Trimming pared 0 bases from V and 1 base from J, leaving 5 bases between. Germline V gene data show CDR1 as MGHRA and CDR2 as YSYEKL. The CDR3 reads CASSQEGGTDTQYF. The DNA for the CDR3 is TGCGCCAGCAGCCAAGAAGGCGGCACAGATACGCAGTATTTT.

On this clone: The same CDR3 arises from other DNA sequences in this sample as well. The gene calls are TRBV10-1 and TRBJ2-7; no firm D call. Trimming cost V 3 bases and J 2 bases, with 5 bases left between them. Germline V gives CDR1 WNHNN, CDR2 SYGVQD (reference sequence). The length of the CDR3 is 12 residues. This chain's CDR3 is CASSDGAYEQYF. As DNA, the CDR3 is TGCGCCAGCAGTGATGGGGCCTACGAGCAGTACTTC.

The V call is TRBV19, the J call TRBJ1-1, with D perhaps matching TRBD1 (5 bases). Germline V gives CDR1 LNHDA, CDR2 SQIVND (reference sequence). This CDR3 has 13 residues. V was cut by 7 bases and J by 1 base, with 10 bases left in between. This CDR3 reads CASIGQGNTEAFF. The CDR3 nucleotides read TGTGCCAGTATCGGGCAGGGGAACACTGAAGCTTTCTTT.

V and J are TRBV4-3 and TRBJ2-2; no reliable D call. V lost 2 bases, J lost 6 bases, and 7 bases lay in between. Germline V gene sequence: CDR1 LGHNA, CDR2 YSLEER. The CDR3 is 13 amino acids. The CDR3 loop reads CASSQLLPGELFF. CDR3 DNA sequence: TGCGCCAGCAGCCAACTGTTACCCGGGGAGCTGTTTTTT.

The chain recombines TRBV4-1 with TRBJ2-3; D remains unclear. V was shortened by 4 bases and J by 0 bases, with 2 bases between the two germline ends. The CDR3 loop spans 12 amino acids. Germline lookup yields CDR1 MGHRA and CDR2 YSYEKL. CDR3 protein: CASSRSTDTQYF. The CDR3, as DNA: TGCGCCAGCAGCCGGAGCACAGATACGCAGTATTTT.

The rearrangement links TRBV2 to TRBJ1-4; D call uncertain. V dropped 7 bases and J dropped 5 bases, with 14 bases sitting between them. CDR1 and CDR2 from the germline V gene are SNHLY and FYNNEI. CDR3 length: 14 residues. The CDR3 nucleotides are TGTGCCAGCACCGCAGAGAATCAAAATGAAAAACTGTTTTTT. This sequence encodes CASTAENQNEKLFF.